The 24 T cell receptor beta chains presented below share a single source sample, sequenced in a study of cytomegalovirus exposure and HLA in healthy donors. The PCR was carried out with 60 Vbeta primers and 13 Jbeta primers. The assay was immunoSEQ multiplex PCR, and TCRdb's table has in-frame clones only and misses some. The sample lists more than 90,000 clones, roughly three quarters occurring once. The sequenced material came from PBMCs. The receptors were sampled from a man aged 50-60 years in good health and CMV-seropositive.

This chain joins TRBV19 and TRBJ2-7; D unclear. V was pared by 4 bases and J by 6 bases, with 10 bases between. The CDR3 totals 12 residues. Germline values: CDR1 LNHDA, CDR2 SQIVND (reference sequence). This chain's CDR3 is CASSTPPGEQYF. In DNA form, the CDR3 reads TGTGCCAGTAGTACCCCGCCGGGCGAGCAGTACTTC.

The chain links TRBV6-6 to TRBJ2-3, with D tentatively TRBD2 (5 bases). The CDR3 is 15 residues long. Germline V CDR1 and CDR2: MNHNY, SVGAGI (reference sequence). The V and J ends lost 7 bases and 1 base respectively, with 15 bases between them. CDR3 DNA: TGTGCCAGCATGAAGCGAGGGAACGGCACAGATACGCAGTATTTT. Residues: CASMKRGNGTDTQYF.

In this sample, this clone turned up once. The chain employs TRBV6-6 and TRBJ1-6, with D possibly matching TRBD1 (5 bases). Per the germline V gene, CDR1 is MNHNY and CDR2 is SVGAGI (reference sequence). This CDR3 has 14 amino acids. The V end lost 8 bases, the J end lost 9 bases, and 17 bases lay between the germline ends. The CDR3 is CASWGSQGSSPLHF. The CDR3 DNA sequence: TGTGCCAGCTGGGGTTCCCAGGGAAGTTCACCCCTCCACTTT.

V is TRBV28 and J is TRBJ2-5; tentative D call: TRBD2 (5 bases). The germline V and J ends were trimmed by 2 bases and 2 bases, with 9 bases remaining between them. Per germline, CDR1 MDHEN and CDR2 SYDVKM. CDR3 length: 14 amino acids. CDR3 coding DNA: TGTGCCAGCAGTTTAGAGGGCTGGCAAGAGACCCAGTACTTC. Its protein product is CASSLEGWQETQYF.

This chain uses TRBV7-2 with TRBJ1-1; D possibly corresponds to TRBD1 (5 bases). The V gene's germline CDR1 is SGHTA and CDR2 FQGNSA. The CDR3 length is 13 residues. V was shortened by 2 bases and J by 6 bases, with 10 bases between the two germline ends. The CDR3 loop is CASSLWRGPEAFF. CDR3 bases: TGTGCCAGCAGCTTATGGAGGGGCCCTGAAGCTTTCTTT.

CDR3 DNA: TGTGCCAGCTCACCCGAGGGACAGGGGGAGTTTGGCTACACCTTC. This gives the protein CASSPEGQGEFGYTF. The V and J genes are TRBV18 and TRBJ1-2; 11 bases map to TRBD1. Germline CDR1 is KGHSH and CDR2 is LQKENI. Losses at the gene ends were 3 bases for V and 7 bases for J; bases not matched to a gene: 7. CDR3 length equals 15 residues.

J is TRBJ1-2 and V is TRBV6-6, with 9 bases identical to TRBD1. From germline, CDR1 is MNHNY and CDR2 SVGAGI (reference sequence). This CDR3 comprises 14 residues. Trimming removed 5 bases from V and 6 bases from J; junction bases left unmatched: 7. The CDR3 reads CASSLGQGRDGYTF. CDR3 bases: TGTGCCAGCAGTCTAGGACAGGGGAGGGATGGCTACACCTTC.

This sequence joins TRBV5-4 and TRBJ2-2, with D possibly TRBD2 on 5 matching bases. CDR1 is SGHNT and CDR2 is YYREEE in the germline V gene (reference sequence). Deletions cut 2 bases from V and 9 bases from J, with 11 bases between. This CDR3 is built from 13 residues. CDR3 loop: CASSFRERRELFF. In DNA, the CDR3 is TGTGCCAGCAGCTTTAGAGAGCGGAGGGAGCTGTTTTTT. The full variable domain, in which reference TRBV5-4 and TRBJ2-2 provide the parts outside the CDR3, is ETGVTQSPTHLIKTRGQQVTLRCSSQSGHNTVSWYQQALGQGPQFIFQYYREEENGRGNFPPRFSGLQFPNYSSELNVNALELDDSALYLCASSFRERRELFFGEGSRLTVL.

In DNA form, the CDR3 reads TGTGCCAGCAGCTTAGTTGTGGGGGGGGATCAGCCCCAGCATTTT. Translation gives CASSLVVGGDQPQHF. The chain couples TRBV7-4 to TRBJ1-5; D is possibly TRBD1 (5 bases). Germline V gene data show CDR1 as SGHVT and CDR2 as SQSDAQ. V gave up 1 base and J gave up 5 bases, with 12 bases separating them. The CDR3 runs to 15 residues.

The chain recombines TRBV11-2 with TRBJ2-4; D is perhaps TRBD2 (5 bases). Germline loops: CDR1 SGHAT, CDR2 FQNNGV. V was shortened by 2 bases and J by 0 bases, with 14 bases between the two germline ends. The CDR3 spans 17 residues. CDR3 nucleotides: TGTGCCAGCAGCTTAAATGGAGGAGATCTAGCCAAAAACATTCAGTACTTC. Protein product: CASSLNGGDLAKNIQYF.

The chain recombines TRBV6-6 with TRBJ1-3; TRBD1 matches 7 bases. The CDR3 spans 16 residues. CDR1 is MNHNY, CDR2 SVGAGI, per germline (reference sequence). J lost 3 bases, V lost 8 bases, and 13 bases had no gene match. The CDR3 DNA is TGTGCCAGCGGGCGAGGGGCCGGGACAGATGGAAACACCATATATTTT. It codes for CASGRGAGTDGNTIYF.

The chain joins TRBV6-1 to TRBJ2-1; 11 positions agree with TRBD2. The CDR3 consists of 15 residues. Germline V CDR1 and CDR2: MNHNS, SASEGT. The junction had 5 bases not matched to a gene; V was cut back by 10 bases and J by 0 bases. The CDR3: CATRLAGYSYNEQFF. DNA of the CDR3: TGTGCCACCCGACTAGCGGGATACTCCTACAATGAGCAGTTCTTC.

The V gene is TRBV7-2, the J gene TRBJ1-1; D is perhaps TRBD1 (5 bases). Germline-derived CDR1 and CDR2 are SGHTA and FQGNSA. The CDR3 consists of 14 residues. Trimming took 2 bases from V and 6 from J, leaving 13 bases between them. The CDR3 is CASSLNAGLAEAFF. Written as DNA, the CDR3 is TGTGCCAGCAGCTTAAATGCAGGGTTGGCTGAAGCTTTCTTT.

The rearrangement uses TRBV19 and TRBJ1-4; TRBD1 matches 7 bases. The CDR3 is made up of 16 amino acids. V lost 6 bases to trimming and J lost 3 bases; unmatched junction nucleotides: 10. Germline CDR1 reads LNHDA; CDR2 reads SQIVND (reference sequence). CDR3 coding DNA: TGTGCCAGTAGCTTGGGGACGGGACAGCCTAATGAAAAACTGTTTTTT. Encoded protein: CASSLGTGQPNEKLFF.

The chain joins TRBV7-9 to TRBJ2-1, with D perhaps matching TRBD1 (6 bases). CDR3 length: 17 residues. Trimming took 3 bases from V and 5 from J, leaving 20 bases between them. In germline, CDR1 is SEHNR, CDR2 FQNEAQ (reference sequence). The CDR3 DNA follows: TGTGCCAGCAGCTTTCTAACAGGGTGGTTGGGTAACAATGAGCAGTTCTTC. This translates into CASSFLTGWLGNNEQFF.

The genes are TRBV4-3 and TRBJ2-1; TRBD2 matches 7 bases. V dropped 8 bases and J dropped 4; count of bases not matched to a gene: 17. This CDR3 contains 17 residues. Germline V lookup: CDR1 LGHNA, CDR2 YSLEER. CDR3 sequence reads: CASSPTRGELLYNEQFF. The CDR3 nucleotides read TGCGCCAGCTCTCCTACCCGGGGGGAGCTACTGTACAATGAGCAGTTCTTC.

This sequence joins TRBV10-1 and TRBJ2-7; 8 nucleotides line up with TRBD1. With V trimmed by 6 bases and J by 6 bases, 7 bases remained unmatched. CDR1 WNHNN and CDR2 SYGVQD come from the germline V gene (reference sequence). There are 13 residues in the CDR3. CDR3 in amino acids: CASSPGTGFEQYF. The CDR3 nucleotides read TGCGCCAGCAGCCCCGGGACAGGATTCGAGCAGTACTTC.

The J gene is TRBJ2-1, the V gene TRBV2; TRBD1 agrees at 7 bases. Germline V lookup: CDR1 SNHLY, CDR2 FYNNEI. The CDR3 runs to 14 residues. V was pared by 2 bases and J by 15 bases, with 13 bases of the junction left unmatched. CDR3 loop: CASSERARETGRFF. The CDR3 region has the DNA TGTGCCAGCAGTGAACGGGCCAGGGAGACAGGGAGGTTCTTC. The entire variable domain, with the rest obtained from reference TRBV2 and TRBJ2-1, is as follows: EPEVTQTPSHQVTQMGQEVILRCVPISNHLYFYWYRQILGQKVEFLVSFYNNEISEKSEIFDDQFSVERPDGSNFTLKIRSTKLEDSAMYFCASSERARETGRFFGPGTRLTVL.

V is TRBV2 and J is TRBJ2-7; 13 bases match TRBD2. The V gene's germline CDR1 is SNHLY and CDR2 FYNNEI. The CDR3 consists of 18 residues. J was trimmed by 3 bases and V by 3 bases; bases with no gene match: 11. Here the CDR3 reads CASSEGGVGLAGVYEQYF. The CDR3 region has the DNA TGTGCCAGCAGTGAGGGGGGAGTTGGACTAGCGGGAGTCTACGAGCAGTACTTC.

A remark on this clone: The junction departs from the called germline gene at one end, perhaps through a read error. The CDR3 DNA follows: TGTGCCACCAGTCGAGGGGGTGAGACCCAGTACTTC. Amino acids: CATSRGGETQYF. This chain uses TRBV6-1 with TRBJ2-5; possibly TRBD1 for D (6 bases). Germline V gene sequence: CDR1 MNHNS, CDR2 SASEGT. The CDR3 runs to 12 residues.

The chain is built from TRBV7-9 and TRBJ2-3; 7 bases agree with TRBD1. Germline values: CDR1 SEHNR, CDR2 FQNEAQ (reference sequence). Trimming took 2 bases from V and 4 from J; bases not matched to a gene: 6. This CDR3 contains 15 residues. CDR3 coding DNA: TGTGCCAGCAGCTTACGAAGGGGGCCGGCAGATACGCAGTATTTT. Protein sequence: CASSLRRGPADTQYF.

This clone has more than one count but fewer than ten. The CDR3 region has the DNA TGTGCCAGCAGTTACTCTGACAGGAACTATGGCTACACCTTC. Its translation is CASSYSDRNYGYTF. The gene calls are TRBV6-6 and TRBJ1-2, with D maybe TRBD1 (6 bases). The CDR3 extends over 14 amino acids. Germline CDR1 MNHNY, CDR2 SVGAGI (reference sequence). V lost 0 bases to trimming and J lost 2 bases, with 7 bases between them.

The chain couples TRBV19 to TRBJ1-5; D remains unclear. This CDR3 has 13 residues. Trimming shortened V by 2 bases and J by 5 bases, and 7 bases separated the two germline ends. Germline-derived CDR1 and CDR2 are LNHDA and SQIVND (reference sequence). CDR3 DNA: TGTGCCAGTAGTATAACGGGTTATCAGCCCCAGCATTTT. As protein: CASSITGYQPQHF.

This chain connects TRBV5-8 to TRBJ2-7, with D tentatively TRBD2 (7 bases). The V end was cut by 9 bases, the J end by 3 bases, with 16 bases between. The CDR3 runs 13 residues. Germline V gene sequence: CDR1 SGHTS, CDR2 YDEGEE. The CDR3 DNA reads TGTGCCAATCGGCCGGGGGGCCTCTACGAGCAGTACTTC. It specifies CANRPGGLYEQYF.